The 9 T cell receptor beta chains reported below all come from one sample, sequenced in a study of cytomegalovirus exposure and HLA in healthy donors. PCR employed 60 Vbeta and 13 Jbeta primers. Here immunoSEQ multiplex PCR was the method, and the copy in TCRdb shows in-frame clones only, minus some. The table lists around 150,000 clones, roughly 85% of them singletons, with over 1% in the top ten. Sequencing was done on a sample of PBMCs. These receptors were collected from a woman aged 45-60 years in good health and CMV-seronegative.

CDR3 loop: CASSPAAVAGAWGGELFF. CDR3 DNA: TGTGCCAGCAGTCCCGCCGCGGTAGCGGGGGCGTGGGGCGGGGAGCTGTTTTTT. This sequence joins TRBV28 and TRBJ2-2, with 9 bases aligning to TRBD2. V lost 5 bases, J lost 7 bases, and 17 bases stayed unmatched. The CDR3 contains 18 residues. CDR1 and CDR2 (germline): MDHEN, SYDVKM.

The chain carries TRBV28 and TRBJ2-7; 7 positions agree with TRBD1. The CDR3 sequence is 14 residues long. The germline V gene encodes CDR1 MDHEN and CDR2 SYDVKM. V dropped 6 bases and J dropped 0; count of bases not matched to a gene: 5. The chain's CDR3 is CASRGQSSSYEQYF. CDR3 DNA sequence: TGTGCCAGCAGGGGACAGTCGAGCTCCTACGAGCAGTACTTC.

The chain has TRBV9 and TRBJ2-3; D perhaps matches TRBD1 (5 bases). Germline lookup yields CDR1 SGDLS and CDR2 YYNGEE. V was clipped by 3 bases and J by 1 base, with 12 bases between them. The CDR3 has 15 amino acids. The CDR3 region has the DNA TGTGCCAGCAGCGAGGGGAATTGGGGCACAGATACGCAGTATTTT. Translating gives CASSEGNWGTDTQYF. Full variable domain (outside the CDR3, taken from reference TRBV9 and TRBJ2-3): DSGVTQTPKHLITATGQRVTLRCSPRSGDLSVYWYQQSLDQGLQFLIQYYNGEERAKGNILERFSAQQFPDLHSELNLSSLELGDSALYFCASSEGNWGTDTQYFGPGTRLTVL.

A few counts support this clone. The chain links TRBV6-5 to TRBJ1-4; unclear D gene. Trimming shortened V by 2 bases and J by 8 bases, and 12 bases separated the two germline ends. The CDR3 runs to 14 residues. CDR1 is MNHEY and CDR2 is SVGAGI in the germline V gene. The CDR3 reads CASSYHPPGEKLFF. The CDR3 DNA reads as TGTGCCAGCAGTTACCACCCCCCGGGGGAAAAACTGTTTTTT.

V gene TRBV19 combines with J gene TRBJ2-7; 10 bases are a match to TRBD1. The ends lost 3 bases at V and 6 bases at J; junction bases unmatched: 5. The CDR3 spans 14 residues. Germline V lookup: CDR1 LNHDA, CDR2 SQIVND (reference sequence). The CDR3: CASSIGTGVAEQYF. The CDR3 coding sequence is TGTGCCAGTAGTATTGGGACAGGGGTCGCCGAGCAGTACTTC.

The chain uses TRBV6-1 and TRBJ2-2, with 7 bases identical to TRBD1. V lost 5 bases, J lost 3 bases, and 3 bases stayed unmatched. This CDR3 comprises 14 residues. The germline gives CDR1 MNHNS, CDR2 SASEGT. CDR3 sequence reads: CASSWTGDTGELFF. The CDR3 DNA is TGTGCCAGCAGTTGGACAGGCGACACCGGGGAGCTGTTTTTT.

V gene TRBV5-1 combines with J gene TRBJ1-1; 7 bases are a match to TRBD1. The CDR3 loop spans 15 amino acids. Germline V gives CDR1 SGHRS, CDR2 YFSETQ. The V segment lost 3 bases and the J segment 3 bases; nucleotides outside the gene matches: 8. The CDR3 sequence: CASSSYGDRDTEAFF. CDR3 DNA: TGCGCCAGCAGCTCCTATGGAGACAGGGACACTGAAGCTTTCTTT.

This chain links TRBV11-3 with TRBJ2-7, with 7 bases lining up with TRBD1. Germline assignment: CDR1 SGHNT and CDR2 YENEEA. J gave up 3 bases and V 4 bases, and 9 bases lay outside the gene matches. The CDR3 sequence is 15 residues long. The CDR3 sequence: CASSSISDRSYEQYF. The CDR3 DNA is TGTGCCAGCAGCTCCATTTCGGACAGGAGCTACGAGCAGTACTTC.

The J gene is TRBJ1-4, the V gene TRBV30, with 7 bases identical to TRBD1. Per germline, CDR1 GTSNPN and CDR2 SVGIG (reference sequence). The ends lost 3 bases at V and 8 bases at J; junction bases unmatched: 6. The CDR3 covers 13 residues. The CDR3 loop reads CAWRQDRVEKLFF. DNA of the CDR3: TGTGCCTGGAGACAAGACAGGGTCGAAAAACTGTTTTTT.